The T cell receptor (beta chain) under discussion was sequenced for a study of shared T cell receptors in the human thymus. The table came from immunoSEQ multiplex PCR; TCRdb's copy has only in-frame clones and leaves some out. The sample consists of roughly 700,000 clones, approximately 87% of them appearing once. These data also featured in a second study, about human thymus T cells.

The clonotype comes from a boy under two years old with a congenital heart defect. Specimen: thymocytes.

In DNA, the CDR3 is TGTGCCAGCAGTGGCCACCGGCGGGAGGGCCCCTACAATGAGCAGTTCTTC. Protein product: CASSGHRREGPYNEQFF. This rearrangement joins TRBV25-1 to TRBJ2-1; 9 bases are a match to TRBD2. J lost 2 bases, V lost 4 bases, and 9 bases had no gene match. The CDR3 loop spans 17 amino acids. Germline assignment: CDR1 MGHDK and CDR2 SYGVNS. Full variable domain (missing parts from reference TRBV25-1 and TRBJ2-1): EADIYQTPRYLVIGTGKKITLECSQTMGHDKMYWYQQDPGMELHLIHYSYGVNSTEKGDLSSESTVSRIRTEHFPLTLESARPSHTSQYLCASSGHRREGPYNEQFFGPGTRLTVL.